This T cell receptor beta chain was recorded in a study of shared clonotypes between healthy human individuals. Across the whole study: Donors had three CD4 naive, three CD4 memory, two CD8 naive and one CD8 memory plate apiece.

V was pared by 1 base and J by 6 bases, with 13 bases between. CDR1 and CDR2 from the germline V gene are SGDLS and YYNGEE. The CDR3 covers 14 residues. Running of the assay took place at deep level. The method was immunoSEQ multiplex PCR; TCRdb's version includes in-frame clones alone and lacks a portion of them. The top ten hold roughly 0.39% of the sample, which has some 2,500,000 clones, approximately 93% seen once. As for this clone: This CDR3 is also generated by other DNA sequences in the sample.

This sequence originates from a man aged 18-30 years in good health. Some clones in this sample may be carry-over from other donors' samples. The specimen was naive CD4+ T cells from PBMCs. Described subset: CD45RA+ positively selected. This chain uses TRBV9 with TRBJ1-1, with D possibly being TRBD1 (5 bases). The CDR3 protein is CASSVTGGSAEAFF. CDR3 bases: TGTGCCAGCAGCGTAACTGGGGGAAGCGCTGAAGCTTTCTTT. Supplemented by reference TRBV9 and TRBJ1-1, the full variable domain reads DSGVTQTPKHLITATGQRVTLRCSPRSGDLSVYWYQQSLDQGLQFLIQYYNGEERAKGNILERFSAQQFPDLHSELNLSSLELGDSALYFCASSVTGGSAEAFFGQGTRLTVV.